A single sample is the source of the 27 T cell receptor beta chains below, sequenced in a study of OX40 agonist ivuxolimab in advanced cancers. The protocol was immunoSEQ multiplex PCR, while the TCRdb copy is restricted to in-frame clones and leaves out a portion. The repertoire consists of 55,000 to 85,000 clones, with just over 85% occurring once and the leading ten covering 0.75%. The source material was CD4+ or CD8+ T cells sorted from blood, sampled in a trial of the OX40 agonist ivuxolimab. These receptors originate from an adult with an advanced solid tumor such as melanoma, head and neck, liver or kidney cancer.

V is TRBV11-3 and J is TRBJ2-3; 14 bases are shared with TRBD2. V dropped 5 bases and J dropped 2; count of bases not matched to a gene: 3. Germline loops: CDR1 SGHNT, CDR2 YENEEA. The CDR3 has 16 residues. CDR3 bases: TGTGCCAGCAGCCCGGGACTAGCGGGAGACACAGATACGCAGTATTTT. This translates into CASSPGLAGDTDTQYF.

V usage is TRBV6-5 and J usage is TRBJ2-2; 9 nucleotides align to TRBD2. The CDR3 covers 15 residues. Germline CDR1 MNHEY, CDR2 SVGAGI. V was pared by 3 bases and J by 5 bases, with 4 bases of the junction left unmatched. The CDR3 region has the DNA TGTGCCAGCAGTTATTTTAGCGGGAGTACCGGGGAGCTGTTTTTT. Its translation is CASSYFSGSTGELFF.

V gene TRBV27 combines with J gene TRBJ1-1; the D gene is possibly TRBD1 (6 bases). From germline, CDR1 is MNHEY and CDR2 SMNVEV (reference sequence). The CDR3 sequence is 14 residues long. Trimming stripped 8 bases from V and 5 bases from J, with 18 bases between. The CDR3 region is CASGSQGRRTEAFF. The CDR3 DNA reads TGTGCCAGCGGGAGTCAGGGGCGACGTACTGAAGCTTTCTTT.

This clone was counted once. This sequence joins TRBV27 and TRBJ2-7, with D tentatively TRBD1 or TRBD2 (5 bases each). The germline V gene encodes CDR1 MNHEY and CDR2 SMNVEV (reference sequence). V dropped 0 bases and J dropped 0 bases, with 15 bases sitting between them. This CDR3 is built from 17 residues. CDR3: CASSLSGWDRSSYEQYF. CDR3 nucleotides: TGTGCCAGCAGTTTATCCGGGTGGGACCGCAGCTCCTACGAGCAGTACTTC.

This chain connects TRBV11-2 to TRBJ1-2, with a weak D call TRBD1 (5 bases). The CDR3 is 15 amino acids. The V end lost 2 bases, the J end lost 5 bases, and 15 bases lay between the germline ends. Germline V CDR1 and CDR2: SGHAT, FQNNGV. The CDR3 nucleotides are TGTGCCAGCAGCTTAACCACCGGGACTGCTTATGGCTACACCTTC. Protein product: CASSLTTGTAYGYTF.

The chain employs TRBV27 and TRBJ2-6; D is ambiguous. Trimming stripped 0 bases from V and 3 bases from J, with 9 bases between. Germline lookup yields CDR1 MNHEY and CDR2 SMNVEV (reference sequence). The CDR3 is 16 amino acids. For the CDR3, the DNA is TGTGCCAGCAGTTTATCGATTGGGGTTGGGGCCAACGTCCTGACTTTC. Translating gives CASSLSIGVGANVLTF.

V gene TRBV5-1 combines with J gene TRBJ2-2, with D unclear. Trimming removed 2 bases from V and 0 bases from J, with 14 bases in between. The germline V gene has CDR1 SGHRS and CDR2 YFSETQ. This CDR3 comprises 17 residues. The DNA of the CDR3 is TGCGCCAGCAGCTTTTTAGCAACCCGGGCGAACACCGGGGAGCTGTTTTTT. It encodes CASSFLATRANTGELFF.

The CDR3 loop reads CASSGTQYEQYF. For the CDR3, the DNA is TGTGCCAGCTCGGGGACACAATACGAGCAGTACTTC. V and J are TRBV18 and TRBJ2-7, with D maybe TRBD1 (6 bases). In germline, CDR1 is KGHSH, CDR2 LQKENI. The CDR3 consists of 12 residues. V lost 6 bases, J lost 4 bases, and 10 bases lay in between.

On this clone: Other DNA variants within this sample encode the same CDR3. The CDR3 protein is CASSVGGVSGNTIYF. The CDR3, as DNA: TGTGCCAGCAGCGTAGGTGGAGTCTCTGGAAACACCATATATTTT. V usage is TRBV9 and J usage is TRBJ1-3; D unclear. CDR1 and CDR2 from the germline V gene are SGDLS and YYNGEE. The CDR3 loop spans 15 amino acids. V was pared by 0 bases and J by 0 bases, with 7 bases between.

The gene calls are TRBV19 and TRBJ1-1, with unresolved D. Germline CDR1 reads LNHDA; CDR2 reads SQIVND (reference sequence). The CDR3 sequence is 16 residues long. Trimming took off 7 bases at V and 1 base at J, with 19 bases between the two ends. CDR3 residues: CASTTRRADKNTEAFF. The DNA of the CDR3 is TGTGCCAGTACCACCCGAAGGGCCGACAAGAACACTGAAGCTTTCTTT.

This clone occurred a few times. The chain recombines TRBV6-6 with TRBJ1-2; D not certain. The V gene's germline CDR1 is MNHNY and CDR2 SVGAGI (reference sequence). The CDR3 spans 15 residues. V lost 6 bases, J lost 1 base, and 15 bases lay in between. The CDR3 reads CASSTQQRINYGYTF. The CDR3 nucleotides read TGTGCCAGCAGCACCCAACAGCGTATTAACTATGGCTACACCTTC.

V is TRBV19 and J is TRBJ2-1; D ambiguous. Germline CDR1 reads LNHDA; CDR2 reads SQIVND (reference sequence). V was pared by 3 bases and J by 3 bases, with 6 bases between. The CDR3 extends over 13 amino acids. Written as DNA, the CDR3 is TGTGCCAGTAGTATTTCCTACTACAATGAGCAGTTCTTC. This gives the protein CASSISYYNEQFF.

V usage is TRBV28 and J usage is TRBJ1-6, with D hard to call. Trimming took off 10 bases at V and 4 bases at J, with 11 bases between the two ends. The CDR3 has 13 residues. Germline V gene lookup returns CDR1 MDHEN and CDR2 SYDVKM. The chain's CDR3 is CATEISYNSPLHF. In nucleotides, the CDR3 is TGTGCCACCGAGATTAGTTATAATTCACCCCTCCACTTT.

The J gene is TRBJ2-6, the V gene TRBV9; D is tentatively TRBD1 or TRBD2 (6 bases each). The CDR3 is 17 residues long. Germline values: CDR1 SGDLS, CDR2 YYNGEE. V lost 3 bases and J 5 bases, leaving 18 bases between the germline ends. The CDR3 protein is CASSGRGANSRANVLTF. CDR3 bases: TGTGCCAGCAGCGGAAGGGGGGCGAATTCCAGGGCCAACGTCCTGACTTTC.

The chain is built from TRBV6-5 and TRBJ1-1; D is perhaps TRBD1 (5 bases). CDR1 MNHEY and CDR2 SVGAGI come from the germline V gene. V was shortened by 6 bases and J by 4 bases, with 15 bases between the two germline ends. The CDR3 contains 14 residues. The CDR3 DNA reads as TGTGCCAGCAGAACGGACACTTACTTCACTGAAGCTTTCTTT. Translating gives CASRTDTYFTEAFF.

J is TRBJ2-5 and V is TRBV9; D might be TRBD2 (5 bases). CDR3 size: 13 residues. The V end lost 2 bases, the J end lost 5 bases, and 10 bases lay between the germline ends. Germline assignment: CDR1 SGDLS and CDR2 YYNGEE. In nucleotides, the CDR3 is TGTGCCAGCAGCGTGCAAGGGAGCGAGACCCAGTACTTC. Translating gives CASSVQGSETQYF.

This chain links TRBV6-1 with TRBJ2-1, with TRBD2 matching 7 bases. The CDR3 is 14 residues long. The junction had 10 bases not matched to a gene; V was cut back by 8 bases and J by 6 bases. The germline V gene has CDR1 MNHNS and CDR2 SASEGT. CDR3 nucleotide sequence: TGTGCCAGCCTTTGGGGGGGAGCCCGCAATGAGCAGTTCTTC. Protein product: CASLWGGARNEQFF.

This clone appeared a single time. CDR3 coding DNA: TGTGCCAGCAGCGTGGACGGAAACACCATATATTTT. Protein: CASSVDGNTIYF. This rearrangement joins TRBV9 to TRBJ1-3; D ambiguous. Germline V gives CDR1 SGDLS, CDR2 YYNGEE. This CDR3 spans 12 amino acids. The V end lost 2 bases, the J end lost 4 bases, and 4 bases lay between the germline ends.

This clone showed up many times. The J gene is TRBJ2-5, the V gene TRBV30, with D uncertain. CDR1 and CDR2 (germline): GTSNPN, SVGIG (reference sequence). The CDR3 consists of 15 residues. Trimming removed 0 bases from V and 4 bases from J, with 15 bases in between. The CDR3 is CAWSVNLGVRETQYF. CDR3 bases: TGTGCCTGGAGTGTAAACCTAGGCGTTCGAGAGACCCAGTACTTC.

The chain joins TRBV6-1 to TRBJ1-1, with D perhaps matching TRBD1 (5 bases). The CDR3 has 15 residues. Germline CDR1 MNHNS, CDR2 SASEGT. Trimming removed 4 bases from V and 0 bases from J, with 12 bases in between. CDR3 coding DNA: TGTGCCAGCAGTGGACAGATTATAATGAACACTGAAGCTTTCTTT. Residues: CASSGQIIMNTEAFF.

The chain has TRBV19 and TRBJ2-3; weak D call: TRBD1 (5 bases). Per the germline V gene, CDR1 is LNHDA and CDR2 is SQIVND (reference sequence). Trimming removed 2 bases at V and 0 bases at J, with 6 bases between. This CDR3 contains 14 residues. For the CDR3, the DNA is TGTGCCAGTAGTATACAGGGTAGCACAGATACGCAGTATTTT. Translating it yields CASSIQGSTDTQYF. The variable domain in full, with the rest retrieved from reference TRBV19 and TRBJ2-3, is DGGITQSPKYLFRKEGQNVTLSCEQNLNHDAMYWYRQDPGQGLRLIYYSQIVNDFQKGDIAEGYSVSREKKESFPLTVTSAQKNPTAFYLCASSIQGSTDTQYFGPGTRLTVL.

For the CDR3, the DNA is TGTGCCAGCAGCCGGGACAGGGGGCGCGGGGAGACCCAGTACTTC. Its protein product is CASSRDRGRGETQYF. The chain joins TRBV7-2 to TRBJ2-5; 12 bases match TRBD1. J gave up 5 bases and V 5 bases, and 6 bases lay outside the gene matches. Germline assignment: CDR1 SGHTA and CDR2 FQGNSA. The CDR3 loop spans 15 amino acids.

The gene calls are TRBV29-1 and TRBJ2-4; 7 nucleotides match TRBD1. This CDR3 is built from 12 residues. Trimming removed 5 bases from V and 4 bases from J; junction bases left unmatched: 2. The germline V gene encodes CDR1 SQVTM and CDR2 ANQGSEA. CDR3 residues: CSVKGQKNIQYF. DNA of the CDR3: TGCAGCGTTAAGGGACAGAAAAACATTCAGTACTTC.

The genes are TRBV2 and TRBJ1-1; 8 bases match TRBD1. Germline V lookup: CDR1 SNHLY, CDR2 FYNNEI. The V and J ends lost 8 bases and 0 bases, in that order; junction bases with no gene match: 2. The CDR3 contains 13 residues. The CDR3 region has the DNA TGTGCCAGCGACAGGGGCATGAACACTGAAGCTTTCTTT. It specifies CASDRGMNTEAFF.

This clone was observed a single time. The gene calls are TRBV2 and TRBJ2-3; the match to TRBD2 covers 11 bases. The CDR3 contains 16 residues. Trimming took 6 bases from V and 2 from J; bases not matched to a gene: 7. CDR1 and CDR2 from the germline V gene are SNHLY and FYNNEI. The CDR3, as DNA: TGTGCCAGCAGGGGGGGACTAGCGGAGATCACAGATACGCAGTATTTT. Its translation: CASRGGLAEITDTQYF. Full variable domain (remainder filled in from reference TRBV2 and TRBJ2-3): EPEVTQTPSHQVTQMGQEVILRCVPISNHLYFYWYRQILGQKVEFLVSFYNNEISEKSEIFDDQFSVERPDGSNFTLKIRSTKLEDSAMYFCASRGGLAEITDTQYFGPGTRLTVL.

J is TRBJ2-7 and V is TRBV5-7, with 7 bases aligning to TRBD1. Being an ORF, TRBV5-7 has a function that is uncertain. The CDR3 has 15 residues. Trimming removed 0 bases from V and 3 bases from J; junction bases left unmatched: 6. The CDR3 region has the DNA TGTGCCAGCAGCTTGGATGGCAGGGGGTACTACGAGCAGTACTTC. As protein: CASSLDGRGYYEQYF.

The V gene is TRBV7-3, the J gene TRBJ2-1; 7 bases match TRBD2. This CDR3 spans 16 amino acids. The junction had 4 bases not matched to a gene; V was cut back by 2 bases and J by 0 bases. Germline V gene sequence: CDR1 SGHTA, CDR2 FQGTGA. As DNA, the CDR3 is TGTGCCAGCAGCTTATCAGCGGGGAACTCCTACAATGAGCAGTTCTTC. Translated, it gives CASSLSAGNSYNEQFF.